This T cell receptor (beta chain) originates from a study of CD8 T cells in Susac syndrome. The RNA, roughly 0.45 to 1 ug, was put through reverse transcription using random hexamers. Amplification of TCR beta CDR3 was carried out by immunoSEQ multiplex PCR, which covered 54 Vbeta and 13 Jbeta segments. In TCRdb, the immunoSEQ multiplex PCR reads were re-called with MiXCR into one record per CDR3 protein. The sample holds fewer than 250,000 distinct CDR3 sequences; roughly 92% are singletons and the top ten take 0.1%. The sequenced target, TCR beta, came from blood CD8+ and CD4+ T cells. The CD8+ and CD4+ T cells were isolated magnetically using a negative isolation approach, whereas the TEMRA cells were enriched by FACS. Findings and limits, study-wide: In its TCR sequencing and HLA analysis, the study acknowledged that the number of individuals was relatively small.

The CDR3 is 15 amino acids. V was clipped by 5 bases and J by 0 bases, with 11 bases between them. CDR1 SGHVS and CDR2 FNYEAQ come from the germline V gene. Concerning this clonotype itself: Its antigen is currently unknown.

V is TRBV7-6 and J is TRBJ1-3; D not resolved. The sequence was obtained from a human donor in good health. Source material: CD4+ T cells from PBMCs. Here the CDR3 reads CASSTSLNSGNTIYF. The CDR3, as DNA: TGTGCCAGCAGCACATCCTTAAACTCTGGAAACACCATATATTTT.